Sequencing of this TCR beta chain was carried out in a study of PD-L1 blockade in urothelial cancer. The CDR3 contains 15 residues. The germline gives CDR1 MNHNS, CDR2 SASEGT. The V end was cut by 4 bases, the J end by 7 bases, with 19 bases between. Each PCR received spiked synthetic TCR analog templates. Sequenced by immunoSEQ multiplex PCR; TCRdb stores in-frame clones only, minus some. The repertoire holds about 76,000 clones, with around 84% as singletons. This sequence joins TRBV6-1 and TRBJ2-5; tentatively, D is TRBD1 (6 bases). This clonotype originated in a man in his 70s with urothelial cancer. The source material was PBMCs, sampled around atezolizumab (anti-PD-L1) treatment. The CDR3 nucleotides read TGTGCCAGCAGTGGAGGACAGAACCGCCGCGGGACCCAGTACTTC. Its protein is CASSGGQNRRGTQYF.